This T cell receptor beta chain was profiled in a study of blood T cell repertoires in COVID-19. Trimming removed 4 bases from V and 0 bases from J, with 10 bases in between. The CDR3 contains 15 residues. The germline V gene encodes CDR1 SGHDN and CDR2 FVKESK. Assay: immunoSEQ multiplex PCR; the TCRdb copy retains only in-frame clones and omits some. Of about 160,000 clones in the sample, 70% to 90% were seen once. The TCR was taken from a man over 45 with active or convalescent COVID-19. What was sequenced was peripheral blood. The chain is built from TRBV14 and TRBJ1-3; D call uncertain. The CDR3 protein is CASSPRYNSGNTIYF. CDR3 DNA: TGTGCCAGCAGCCCAAGATACAACTCTGGAAACACCATATATTTT.